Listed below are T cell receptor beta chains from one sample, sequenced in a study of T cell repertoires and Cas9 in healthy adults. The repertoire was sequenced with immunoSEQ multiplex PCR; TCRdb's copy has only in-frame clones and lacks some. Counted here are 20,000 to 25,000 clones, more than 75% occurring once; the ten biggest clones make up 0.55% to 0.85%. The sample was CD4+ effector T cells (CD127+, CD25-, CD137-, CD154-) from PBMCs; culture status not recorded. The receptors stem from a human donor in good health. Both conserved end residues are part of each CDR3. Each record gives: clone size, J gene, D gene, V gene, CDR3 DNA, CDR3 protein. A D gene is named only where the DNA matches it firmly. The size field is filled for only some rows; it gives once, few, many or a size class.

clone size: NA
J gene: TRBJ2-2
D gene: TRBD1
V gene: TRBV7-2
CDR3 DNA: TGTGCCAGCAGCTGGGGGGGACAGGGAGGCACCGGGGAGCTGTTTTTT
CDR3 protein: CASSWGGQGGTGELFF

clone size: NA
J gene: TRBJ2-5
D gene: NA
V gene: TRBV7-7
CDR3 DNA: TGTGCCAGCAGCTTAGGCGGCCTAGCGCAACAAGAGACCCAGTACTTC
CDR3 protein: CASSLGGLAQQETQYF

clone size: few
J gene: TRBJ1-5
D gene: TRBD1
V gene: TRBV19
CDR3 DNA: TGTGCCAGTACCCCAGGACAGGGCGGAAAGGAAAATCAGCCCCAGCATTTT
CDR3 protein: CASTPGQGGKENQPQHF

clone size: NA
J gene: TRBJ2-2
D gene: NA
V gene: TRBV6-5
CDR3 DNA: TGTGCCAGCAGTTCCGATAACGGGGAGCTGTTTTTT
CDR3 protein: CASSSDNGELFF

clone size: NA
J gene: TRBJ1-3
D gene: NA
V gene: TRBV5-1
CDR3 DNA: TGCGCCAGCAGCAGGTTCGGGCAGGGGAGCTCTGGAAACACCATATATTTT
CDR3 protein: CASSRFGQGSSGNTIYF

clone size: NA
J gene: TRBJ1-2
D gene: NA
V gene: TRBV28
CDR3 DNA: TGTGCCAGCAGGGGGACATGGTATGGCTACACCTTC
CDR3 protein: CASRGTWYGYTF

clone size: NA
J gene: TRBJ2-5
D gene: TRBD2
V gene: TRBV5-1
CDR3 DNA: TGCGCCAGCAGCCGAACCGGGGGGTCCCAAGAGACCCAGTACTTC
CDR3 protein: CASSRTGGSQETQYF

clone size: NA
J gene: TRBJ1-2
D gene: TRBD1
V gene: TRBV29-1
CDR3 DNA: TGCAGCGTTGAAGATGGGACAGGGAGGTATGGCTACGCCTTC
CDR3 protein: CSVEDGTGRYGYAF

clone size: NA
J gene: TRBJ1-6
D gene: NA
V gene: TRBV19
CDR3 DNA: TGTGCCAGTAACTTCGGTGACGGGAGCTCCTATAATTCACCCCTCCACTTT
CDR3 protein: CASNFGDGSSYNSPLHF

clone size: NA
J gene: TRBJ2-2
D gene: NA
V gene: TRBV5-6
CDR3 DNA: TGTGCCAGCAGCTTAGGCAATCTGAACACCGGGGAGCTGTTTTTT
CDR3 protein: CASSLGNLNTGELFF

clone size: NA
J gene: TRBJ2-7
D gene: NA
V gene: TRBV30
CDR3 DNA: TGTGCCTGGAGTTCAGTTCGAGAGCAGTACTTC
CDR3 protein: CAWSSVREQYF

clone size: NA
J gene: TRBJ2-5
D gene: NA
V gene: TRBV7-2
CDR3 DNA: TGTGCCAGCAGCAGACCAGGGGGGGGGACGGCTTTTCTTGCCCAGTACTTC
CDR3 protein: CASSRPGGGTAFLAQYF

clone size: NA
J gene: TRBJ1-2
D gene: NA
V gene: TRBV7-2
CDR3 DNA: TGTGCCAGCAGCGCCCCGTGGAGGAACTATGGCTACACCTTC
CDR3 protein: CASSAPWRNYGYTF

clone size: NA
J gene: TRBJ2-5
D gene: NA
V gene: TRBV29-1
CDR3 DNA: TGCAGCGTTGAAAGGTCTAGTGAAGAGACCCAGTACTTC
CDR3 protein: CSVERSSEETQYF

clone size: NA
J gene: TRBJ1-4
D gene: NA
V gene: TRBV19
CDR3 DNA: TGTGCCAGTAGTGACTCTGGGGCAACTAATGAAAAACTGTTTTTT
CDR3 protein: CASSDSGATNEKLFF

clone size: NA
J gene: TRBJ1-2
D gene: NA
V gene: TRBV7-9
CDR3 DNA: TGTGCCAGCAGCCCTAGGACCTTGACCAGGGGCTACACCTTC
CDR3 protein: CASSPRTLTRGYTF

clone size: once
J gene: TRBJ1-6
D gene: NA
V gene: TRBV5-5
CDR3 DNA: TGTGCCAGCAGTCGGGACACAACCTACTCTAATTCACCCCTCCACTTT
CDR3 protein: CASSRDTTYSNSPLHF

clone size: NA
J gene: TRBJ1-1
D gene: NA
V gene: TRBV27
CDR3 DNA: TGTGCCAGTGGACCACGGAGGACTGAAGCTTTCTTT
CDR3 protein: CASGPRRTEAFF

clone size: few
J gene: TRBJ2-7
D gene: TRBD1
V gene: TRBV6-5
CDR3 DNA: TGTGCCAGCAGCTCTGACAGGGGTGGCTACGAGCAGTACTTC
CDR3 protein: CASSSDRGGYEQYF

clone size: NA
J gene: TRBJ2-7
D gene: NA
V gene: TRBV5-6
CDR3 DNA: TGTGCCAGCAGCTTGGCCCTGTTAGTCGAGCAGTACTTC
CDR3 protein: CASSLALLVEQYF

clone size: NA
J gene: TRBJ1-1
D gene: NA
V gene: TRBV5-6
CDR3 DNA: TGTGCCAGCAGCCCAGGGACCAGGGACACTGAAGCTTTCTTT
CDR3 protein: CASSPGTRDTEAFF

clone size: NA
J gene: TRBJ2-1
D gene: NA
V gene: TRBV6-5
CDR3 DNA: TGTGCCAGCAGTCGCACCCGGGACACCGAGCAGTTCTTC
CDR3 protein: CASSRTRDTEQFF

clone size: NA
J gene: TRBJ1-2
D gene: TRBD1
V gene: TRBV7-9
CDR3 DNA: TGTGCCAGCAGCCCGGGACAGGGTGATTTAGGCTACACCTTC
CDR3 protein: CASSPGQGDLGYTF

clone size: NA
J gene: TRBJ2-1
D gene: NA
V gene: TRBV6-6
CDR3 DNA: TGTGCCAGCAGTTACTCGGCAGGGGAAGGTTATGATGAGCAGTTCTTC
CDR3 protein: CASSYSAGEGYDEQFF

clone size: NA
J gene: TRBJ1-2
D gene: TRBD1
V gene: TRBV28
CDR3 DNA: TGTGCCAGCAGTTTTAGACAGGGGGTGAGCTACACCTTC
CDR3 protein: CASSFRQGVSYTF

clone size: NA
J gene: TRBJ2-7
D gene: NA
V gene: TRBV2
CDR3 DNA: TGTGCCAGCAGTGAAGTCAATAGTCGGGGTTACGAGCAGTACTTC
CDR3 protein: CASSEVNSRGYEQYF

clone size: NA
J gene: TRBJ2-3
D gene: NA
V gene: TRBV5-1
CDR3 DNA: TGCGCCAGCAGCTTGCAGGGAGGTCCAGATACGCAGTATTTT
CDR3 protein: CASSLQGGPDTQYF

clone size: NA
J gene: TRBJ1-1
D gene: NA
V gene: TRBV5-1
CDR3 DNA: TGCGCCACCCGGTCGGCTCTGAACACTGAAGCTTTCTTT
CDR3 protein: CATRSALNTEAFF

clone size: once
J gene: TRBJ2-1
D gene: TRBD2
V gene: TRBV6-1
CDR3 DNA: TGTGCCAGCAGTGCACTAGCGGGGGGGTACAATGAGCAGTTCTTC
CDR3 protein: CASSALAGGYNEQFF

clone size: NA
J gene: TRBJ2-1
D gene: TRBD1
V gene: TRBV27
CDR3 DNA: TGTGCCAGCGGGACAGGGGACTACAATGAGCAGTTCTTC
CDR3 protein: CASGTGDYNEQFF

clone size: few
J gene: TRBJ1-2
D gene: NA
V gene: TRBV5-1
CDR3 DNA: TGCGCCAGCAGCCCAGGCGGGGGGGAGTATGGCTACACCTTC
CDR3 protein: CASSPGGGEYGYTF

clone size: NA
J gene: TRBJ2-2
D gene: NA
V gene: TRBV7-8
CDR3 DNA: TGTGCCAGCAGCTTAGCGCCAAGAGCCGGGGAGCTGTTTTTT
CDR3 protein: CASSLAPRAGELFF

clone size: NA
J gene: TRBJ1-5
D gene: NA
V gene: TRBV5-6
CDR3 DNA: TGTGCCAGCAGCTTGCTGGTAGATCCCAATCAGCCCCAGCATTTT
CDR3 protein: CASSLLVDPNQPQHF

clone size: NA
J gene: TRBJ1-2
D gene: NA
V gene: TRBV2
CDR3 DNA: TGTGCCAGCAGTAGGGGTTCTTTTGATGGCTACACCTTC
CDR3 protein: CASSRGSFDGYTF

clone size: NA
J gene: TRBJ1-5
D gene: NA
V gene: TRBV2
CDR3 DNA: TGTGCCAGCAATAGACAGTCCCTCCTGGAGAGCAATCAGCCCCAGCATTTT
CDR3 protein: CASNRQSLLESNQPQHF

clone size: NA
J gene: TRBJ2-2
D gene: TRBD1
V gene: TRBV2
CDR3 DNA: TGTGCCAGCAGACAGGGGGCGGGCGGGGAGCTGTTTTTT
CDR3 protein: CASRQGAGGELFF

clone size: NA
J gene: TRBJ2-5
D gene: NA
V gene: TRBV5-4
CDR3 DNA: TGTGCCAGCAGCCCCGACTTGGAGGAGACCCAGTACTTC
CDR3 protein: CASSPDLEETQYF

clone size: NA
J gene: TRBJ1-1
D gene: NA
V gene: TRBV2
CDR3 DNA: TGTGCCAGCAGTGATCCCGGGGGCACAAACACTGAAGCTTTCTTT
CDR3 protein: CASSDPGGTNTEAFF

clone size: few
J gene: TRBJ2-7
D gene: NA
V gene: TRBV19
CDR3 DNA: TGTGCCACCTCAATTGGGGGGCCCCCCTACGAGCAGTACTTC
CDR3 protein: CATSIGGPPYEQYF

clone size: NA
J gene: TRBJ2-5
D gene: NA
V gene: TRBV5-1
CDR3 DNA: TGCGCCAGCAGCTACGGGTCCCAAGAGACCCAGTACTTC
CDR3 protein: CASSYGSQETQYF

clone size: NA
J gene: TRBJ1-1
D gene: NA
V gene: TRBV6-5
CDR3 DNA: TGTGCCCCCTCCGTTGAAGCTTTCTTT
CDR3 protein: CAPSVEAFF

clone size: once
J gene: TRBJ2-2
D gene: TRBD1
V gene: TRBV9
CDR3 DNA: TGTGCCAGCAGCGCCGGACAGGACGCCGGGGAGCTGTTTTTT
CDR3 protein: CASSAGQDAGELFF

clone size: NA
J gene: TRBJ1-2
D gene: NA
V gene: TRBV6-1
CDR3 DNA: TGTGCCAGCGATTTGGGGGGAGATCGGGATGGCTACACCTTC
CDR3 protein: CASDLGGDRDGYTF

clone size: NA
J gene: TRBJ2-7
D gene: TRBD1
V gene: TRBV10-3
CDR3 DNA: TGTGCCATCAGCAACAGGGGAGCCTACGAGCAGTACTTC
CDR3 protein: CAISNRGAYEQYF

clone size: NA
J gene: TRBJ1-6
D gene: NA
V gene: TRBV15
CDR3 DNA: TGTGCCACCAGCATGGGCAGGTTCGATAATTCACCCCTCCACTTT
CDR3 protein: CATSMGRFDNSPLHF

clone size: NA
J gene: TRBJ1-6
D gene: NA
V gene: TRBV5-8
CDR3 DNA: TGTGCCAGCAGCTTGGGGATAGGTAATTCGCCCCTCCACTTT
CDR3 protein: CASSLGIGNSPLHF

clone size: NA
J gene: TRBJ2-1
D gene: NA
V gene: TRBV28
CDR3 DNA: TGTGCCAGCAGTCGTGGCCCCTACAATGAGCAGTTCTTC
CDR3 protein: CASSRGPYNEQFF

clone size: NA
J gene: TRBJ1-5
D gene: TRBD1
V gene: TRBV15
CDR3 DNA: TGTGCCACCAGCAGAGATTTTGGGGGACAGGGCCTCAATCAGCCCCAGCATTTT
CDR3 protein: CATSRDFGGQGLNQPQHF

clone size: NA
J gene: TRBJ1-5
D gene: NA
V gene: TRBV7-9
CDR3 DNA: TGTGCCAGCAGCCCCCCCAATCAGCCCCAGCATTTT
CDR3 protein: CASSPPNQPQHF